The clone carrying this TCR beta chain turned up a few times. Its antigen is not known. One junction end does not reproduce the germline sequence, and a read error may be involved. CDR1 SNHLY and CDR2 FYNNEI come from the germline V gene. This CDR3 has 12 residues. TCRdb reprocessed the reads with MiXCR, giving one entry per CDR3 protein. The sample contains 450,000 to 600,000 distinct CDR3 sequences, around 11% of which appear only once. These data are taken from a study of T cell repertoires in cytomegalovirus infection. Overall study: CMV infection plus the matching HLA type was flagged by public TCR beta signatures. Study-wide points: Totalled public TCR beta family frequency picked out people who carried CMV plus the relevant HLA.

The sequence derives from a human donor in good health (CMV status not recorded). Some clones in this sample may be carry-over from other donors' samples. Sequences were obtained from PBMCs. The chain uses TRBV2 and TRBJ2-3, with 9 nucleotides matching TRBD2. CDR3 DNA sequence: TGTGCCAGCAGGACGGGACTAGCAACATGGGATTTT. The encoded protein is CASRTGLATWDF.